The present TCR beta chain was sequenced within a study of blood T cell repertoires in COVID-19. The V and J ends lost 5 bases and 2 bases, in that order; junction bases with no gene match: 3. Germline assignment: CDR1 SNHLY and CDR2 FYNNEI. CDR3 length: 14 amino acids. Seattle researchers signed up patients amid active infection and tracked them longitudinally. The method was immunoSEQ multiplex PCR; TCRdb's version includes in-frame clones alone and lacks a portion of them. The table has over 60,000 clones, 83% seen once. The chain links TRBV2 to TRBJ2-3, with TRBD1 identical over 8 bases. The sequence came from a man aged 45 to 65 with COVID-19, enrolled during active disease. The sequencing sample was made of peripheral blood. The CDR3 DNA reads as TGTGCCAGCAGTAGACAGGGGTCCACAGATACGCAGTATTTT. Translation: CASSRQGSTDTQYF.